This T cell receptor beta chain is drawn from a study of HIV-infected children after antiretroviral therapy interruption. Study-level information: Weeks 0, 12, interruption end (24 or 48), and about 3 years post-study gave interruption-arm samples. Continuous-treatment samples came from weeks 0, 48 and 150.

Germline CDR1 KGHSH, CDR2 LQKENI. The CDR3 contains 9 residues. This clonotype came up a few times. Its specificity is unknown. The junction departs from the called germline gene at one end, perhaps through a read error. The TCR library was built from RNA with a 3' RACE protocol and unique molecular identifiers. TCRdb used MiXCR to reprocess the 3' RACE reads, holding one entry per CDR3 protein. The sample carries some 40,000 distinct CDR3 sequences, around 7% recorded once. Indicated treatment: PENTA 11 planned treatment interruption arm or continuous ART arm. Naive CD4+ CD45RA+ CD45RO- T cells were sorted from thawed PBMCs. General study results and limits: By the end of treatment interruption, naive CD4+ clonality (Gini) increased.

The sequencing here drew on CD45RA+ CD4+ T cells from PBMCs, pooled from several time points, taken from a donor given antiretroviral therapy, either interrupted or continuous. Noted subset: naive CD4+ CD45RA+ CD45RO- T cells. The sequence was collected from a pool of human donors with HIV. V usage is TRBV18 and J usage is TRBJ2-5; 7 bases match TRBD1. In nucleotides, the CDR3 is TGTGCCAGCTCACCAGGACAGGACTTC. Amino acids: CASSPGQDF. Full variable domain (remainder filled in from reference TRBV18 and TRBJ2-5): NAGVMQNPRHLVRRRGQEARLRCSPMKGHSHVYWYRQLPEEGLKFMVYLQKENIIDESGMPKERFSAEFPKEGPSILRIQQVVRGDSAAYFCASSPGQDFGPGTRLLVL.